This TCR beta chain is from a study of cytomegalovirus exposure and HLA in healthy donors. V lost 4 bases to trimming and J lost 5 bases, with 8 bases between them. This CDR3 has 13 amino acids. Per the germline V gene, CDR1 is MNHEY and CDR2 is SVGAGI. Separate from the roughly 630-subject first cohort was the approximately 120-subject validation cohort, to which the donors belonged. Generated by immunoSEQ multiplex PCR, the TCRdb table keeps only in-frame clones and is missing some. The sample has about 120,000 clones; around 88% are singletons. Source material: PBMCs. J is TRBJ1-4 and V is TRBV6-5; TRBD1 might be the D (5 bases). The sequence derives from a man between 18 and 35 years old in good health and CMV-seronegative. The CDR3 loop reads CASSSDTNEKLFF. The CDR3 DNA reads TGTGCCAGCAGTTCGGACACGAATGAAAAACTGTTTTTT.